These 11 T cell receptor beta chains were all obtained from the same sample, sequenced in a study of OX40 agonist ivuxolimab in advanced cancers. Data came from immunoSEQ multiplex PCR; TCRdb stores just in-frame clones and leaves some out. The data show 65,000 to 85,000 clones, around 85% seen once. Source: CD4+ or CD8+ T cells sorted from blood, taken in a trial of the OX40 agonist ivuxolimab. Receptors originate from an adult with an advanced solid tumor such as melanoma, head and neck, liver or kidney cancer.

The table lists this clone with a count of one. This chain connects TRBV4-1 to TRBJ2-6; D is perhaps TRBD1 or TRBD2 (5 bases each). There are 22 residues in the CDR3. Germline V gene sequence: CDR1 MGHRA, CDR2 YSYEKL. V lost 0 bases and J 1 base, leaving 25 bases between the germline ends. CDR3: CASSQDTRVRGLLKSGANVLTF. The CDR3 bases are TGCGCCAGCAGCCAAGATACGAGGGTTAGGGGTCTTCTCAAGTCTGGGGCCAACGTCCTGACTTTC.

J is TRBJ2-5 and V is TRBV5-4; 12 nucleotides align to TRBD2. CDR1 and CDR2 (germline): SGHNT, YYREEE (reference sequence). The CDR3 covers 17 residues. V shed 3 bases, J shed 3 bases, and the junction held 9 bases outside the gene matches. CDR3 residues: CASSSGLAGGVEETQYF. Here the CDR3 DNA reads TGTGCCAGCAGCTCGGGACTAGCGGGTGGGGTGGAAGAGACCCAGTACTTC.

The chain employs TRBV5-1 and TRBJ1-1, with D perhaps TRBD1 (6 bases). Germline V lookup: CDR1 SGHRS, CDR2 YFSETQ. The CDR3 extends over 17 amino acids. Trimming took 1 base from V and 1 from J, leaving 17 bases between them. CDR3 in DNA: TGCGCCAGCAGCTTGCCTACAGGGAAAAGGGAGAACACTGAAGCTTTCTTT. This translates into CASSLPTGKRENTEAFF.

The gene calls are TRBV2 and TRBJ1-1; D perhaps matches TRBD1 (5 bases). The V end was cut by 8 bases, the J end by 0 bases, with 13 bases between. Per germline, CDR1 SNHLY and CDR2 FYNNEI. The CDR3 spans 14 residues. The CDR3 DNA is TGTGCCAGCGGGACGGGAACTTTGAACACTGAAGCTTTCTTT. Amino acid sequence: CASGTGTLNTEAFF.

CDR3 bases: TGTGCCAGCAGCGGAACAAGCGGTGCGGAGACCCAGTACTTC. It codes for CASSGTSGAETQYF. The chain couples TRBV6-5 to TRBJ2-5, with D perhaps matching TRBD2 (5 bases). Trimming cost V 6 bases and J 5 bases, with 16 bases left between them. Germline loops: CDR1 MNHEY, CDR2 SVGAGI. This CDR3 has 14 amino acids.

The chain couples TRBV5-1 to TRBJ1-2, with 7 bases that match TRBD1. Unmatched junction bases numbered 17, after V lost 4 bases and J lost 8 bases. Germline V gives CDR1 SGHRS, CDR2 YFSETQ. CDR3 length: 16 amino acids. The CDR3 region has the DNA TGCGCCAGCAGCCTCTGGAACTCCGGACAGGCGGGGGGCTACACCTTC. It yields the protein CASSLWNSGQAGGYTF.

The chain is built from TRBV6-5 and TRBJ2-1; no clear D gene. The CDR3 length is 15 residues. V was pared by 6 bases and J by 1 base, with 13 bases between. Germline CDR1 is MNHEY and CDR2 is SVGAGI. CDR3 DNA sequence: TGTGCCAGCAGCCACCAGCGAGGATCCTACAATGAGCAGTTCTTC. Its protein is CASSHQRGSYNEQFF.

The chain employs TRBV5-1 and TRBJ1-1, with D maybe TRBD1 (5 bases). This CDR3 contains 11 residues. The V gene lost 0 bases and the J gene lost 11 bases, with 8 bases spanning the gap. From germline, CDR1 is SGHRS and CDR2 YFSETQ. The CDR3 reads CASSLEGTAFF. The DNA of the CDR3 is TGCGCCAGCAGCTTGGAGGGGACGGCTTTCTTT.

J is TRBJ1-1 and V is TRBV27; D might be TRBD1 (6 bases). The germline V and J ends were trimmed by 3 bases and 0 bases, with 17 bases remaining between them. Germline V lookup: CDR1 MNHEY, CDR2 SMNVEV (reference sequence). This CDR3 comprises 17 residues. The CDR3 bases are TGTGCCAGCAGTTTCAGTGGGTTCGGGGGCATGAACACTGAAGCTTTCTTT. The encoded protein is CASSFSGFGGMNTEAFF.

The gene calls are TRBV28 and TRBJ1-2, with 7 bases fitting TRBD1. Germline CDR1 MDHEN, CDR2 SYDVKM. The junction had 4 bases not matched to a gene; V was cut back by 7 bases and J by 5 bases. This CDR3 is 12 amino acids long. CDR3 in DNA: TGTGCCAGCACCCAGGGACAGTATGGCTACACCTTC. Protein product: CASTQGQYGYTF.

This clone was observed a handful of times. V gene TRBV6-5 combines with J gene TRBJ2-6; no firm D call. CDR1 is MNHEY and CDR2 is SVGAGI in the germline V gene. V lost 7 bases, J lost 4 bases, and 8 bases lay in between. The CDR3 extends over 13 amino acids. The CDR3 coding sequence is TGTGCCAGCAAAAGGGCCGGGGCCAACGTCCTGACTTTC. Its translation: CASKRAGANVLTF.